Shown below are 5 T cell receptor beta chains from a single sample sequenced in a study of T-cell memory formation after mild COVID-19. TCRdb re-analysed the 5' RACE reads in MiXCR, keeping a single row per CDR3 protein. The table records a few hundred thousand distinct CDR3 sequences, approximately 19% of them present only once. Sequencing was done on a sample of PBMCs or a T cell subset sorted from them (not recorded which). The receptors come from a man aged 18 to 29 who had mild COVID-19 (a few samples of this study predate the infection). Cell type and time point are not known.

This chain uses TRBV30 with TRBJ2-5; 10 nucleotides agree with TRBD2. The V gene end was trimmed by 0 bases and the J gene end by 3 bases; junction bases not matched to a gene: 4. This CDR3 spans 15 amino acids. Germline V gene lookup returns CDR1 GTSNPN and CDR2 SVGIG (reference sequence). DNA for the CDR3: TGTGCCTGGAGTGTGGGGCTAGCGGGGGAAGAGACCCAGTACTTC. The encoded protein is CAWSVGLAGEETQYF.

This chain links TRBV2 with TRBJ1-1; D is ambiguous. V was trimmed by 2 bases and J by 5 bases, leaving 9 bases between them. This CDR3 has 13 residues. Germline CDR1 reads SNHLY; CDR2 reads FYNNEI. CDR3 bases: TGTGCCAGCAGTGAACAGGTGGGAACTGAAGCTTTCTTT. It encodes CASSEQVGTEAFF.

This clonotype was found a few times. The chain couples TRBV6-2 or TRBV6-3 to TRBJ2-3; D is perhaps TRBD2 (6 bases). This CDR3 comprises 19 residues. The germline V gene encodes CDR1 MNHEY and CDR2 SVGEGT. The ends were cut back, 5 bases at V and 0 bases at J, with 24 bases in the middle. The CDR3 spells CASSRRPAGLLSSTDTQYF. The CDR3 nucleotides are TGTGCCAGCAGTCGACGACCCGCGGGGCTCCTATCTAGCACAGATACGCAGTATTTT.

The DNA for the CDR3 is TGTGCCAGCAGTGAAGCGCGGGAGGGGCCTAGAGGGGTCAAGTTCTTC. Its protein product is CASSEAREGPRGVKFF. The chain joins TRBV2 to TRBJ2-1; 9 nucleotides line up with TRBD2. The CDR3 has 16 residues. Germline V gene lookup returns CDR1 SNHLY and CDR2 FYNNEI. V lost 0 bases to trimming and J lost 14 bases; unmatched junction nucleotides: 14.

This clonotype was recorded many times. V gene TRBV3-1 combines with J gene TRBJ1-2; D call uncertain. The V end lost 4 bases, the J end lost 4 bases, and 13 bases lay between the germline ends. The CDR3 has 14 residues. CDR1 is LGHDT, CDR2 YNNKEL, per germline (reference sequence). The DNA of the CDR3 is TGTGCCAGCAGCCCAATTGGAGGAAGCTATGGCTACACCTTC. This translates into CASSPIGGSYGYTF.